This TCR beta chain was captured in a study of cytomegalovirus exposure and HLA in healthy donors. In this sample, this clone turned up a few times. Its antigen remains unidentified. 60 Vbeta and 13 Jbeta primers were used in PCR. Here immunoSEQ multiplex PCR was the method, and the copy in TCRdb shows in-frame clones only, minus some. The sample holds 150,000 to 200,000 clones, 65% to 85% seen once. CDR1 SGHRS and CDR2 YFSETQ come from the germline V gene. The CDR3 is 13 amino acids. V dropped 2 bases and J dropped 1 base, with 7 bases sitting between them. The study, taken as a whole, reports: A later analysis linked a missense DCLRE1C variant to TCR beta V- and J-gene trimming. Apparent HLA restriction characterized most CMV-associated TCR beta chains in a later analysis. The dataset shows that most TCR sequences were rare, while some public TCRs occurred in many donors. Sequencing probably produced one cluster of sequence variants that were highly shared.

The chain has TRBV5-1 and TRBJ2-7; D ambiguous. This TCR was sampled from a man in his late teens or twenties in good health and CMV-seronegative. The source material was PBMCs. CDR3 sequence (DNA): TGCGCCAGCAGCTTCTCCAGTTCCTACGAGCAGTACTTC. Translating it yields CASSFSSSYEQYF.